This T cell receptor (beta chain) was captured by sequencing in a study of identifying expanded T cells in peripheral blood (dated by TCRdb to about 2019). Regarding the research as a whole: Technical replicates were generated by sequencing separate aliquots of the same genomic DNA pool, and four replicates were compared pairwise.

TCRbeta CDR3 regions were profiled with the immunoSEQ Assay using bias-controlled multiplex PCR amplification of genomic DNA. In the original analysis: To quantify the absolute abundance of each unique TCRbeta CDR3 region, the sequences were collapsed and filtered. Differential abundance was tested with two models: a binomial (Fisher-equivalent) model and a beta-binomial model that adds time-dependent variance fitted from healthy donors. Clones with fewer than 5 combined templates were removed, and differential abundance was called for clones with a Benjamini-Hochberg FDR below 0.01. Beta-binomial variance was modeled as a function of total template count across the two samples using the form v = (b*log(k)+a)^2. Entries here come from immuneACCESS through TCRdb and include only in-frame sequences with V and J called. Some clones fail to appear in such tables; in the studies checked, an unresolved V gene covers under half of the shortfall, and the cause of the remainder is unknown. The V and J calls and clone size were taken over from that table, and D and trimming were inferred from the DNA. The sample table shows about 82,000 clones, and around nine tenths are seen once. Together, the top ten hold 7.3% of the sample.

During the collection period, no immune events, such as infections, were documented for the healthy donors. To calibrate time-dependent variance in a beta-binomial model of T-cell clone differential abundance, blood repertoires from healthy donors were used as a training cohort. The training cohort comprised roughly ten healthy donors, 3 female and 7 male. Donor ages ranged from about 29 to 65 years, with an average of about 41 years. Whole blood, obtained from a commercial supplier, was collected from each healthy donor at three time points spaced two weeks apart. For immunosequencing, genomic DNA was extracted from unsorted whole blood. Comments on this clone: Its antigen is still unknown. One base away there is no much larger clone; base qualities are not given.

From a lookup of the germline V gene, CDR1 and CDR2 are KGHSH and LQKENI. The CDR3 numbers 14 residues from cysteine through phenylalanine. Solely the CDR3 DNA is kept, with 42 bases framed from the first base. The junction shows trimming of 2 bases on V and 3 bases on J, plus 11 bases between the germline ends. Beyond this particular receptor, the publication reports: The beta-binomial model significantly reduced the number of clones called differentially abundant and the false-positive rate across all healthy-donor time intervals. Across all healthy donors, variance in clone template counts between roughly 2-week samples was found to increase significantly with total template count. The authors expected that biological variance in healthy repertoires might rise further over much longer intervals, such as months to years. The binomial model flagged approximately 1.3 differentially abundant clones between technical replicates but around 16 over approximately 2 weeks and approximately 18 over around four weeks.

The chain uses TRBV18 and TRBJ2-7, and possibly TRBD1, on 6 matching bases. Sequencing was done on a sample of blood. The TCR originated in a person aged 18 to 75 in good health. The encoded CDR3 is CASSPAWTDYEQYF. The nucleotide sequence reads as follows: TGTGCCAGCTCACCAGCCTGGACAGACTACGAGCAGTACTTC. Outside the CDR3, residues come from the reference TRBV18 and TRBJ2-7 proteins, so the full variable domain is: NAGVMQNPRHLVRRRGQEARLRCSPMKGHSHVYWYRQLPEEGLKFMVYLQKENIIDESGMPKERFSAEFPKEGPSILRIQQVVRGDSAAYFCASSPAWTDYEQYFGPGTRLTVT.